Listed here are 20 T cell receptor beta chains from one sample, sequenced in a study of spatial heterogeneity in lung cancer. The time point is: sample taken at primary tumor resection. TCRdb re-derived calls from the 5' RACE reads in MiXCR, one entry per CDR3 protein. The table records tens of thousands of distinct CDR3 sequences, about 7.7% of them present only once. The material was PBMCs, obtained at surgery. All receptors come from a female donor with early-stage non-small cell lung cancer.

J is TRBJ1-1 and V is TRBV5-1; D ambiguous. CDR3 length: 14 residues. The V end lost 4 bases, the J end lost 5 bases, and 15 bases lay between the germline ends. Looked up from germline, CDR1 is SGHRS and CDR2 is YFSETQ. CDR3 coding DNA: TGCGCCAGCAGCCGGGCCATCGGTAGAACTGAAGCTTTCTTT. This encodes CASSRAIGRTEAFF.

This clonotype was observed many times. The chain has TRBV24-1 and TRBJ2-1; D is perhaps TRBD1 (6 bases). The CDR3 runs to 15 residues. Per the germline V gene, CDR1 is KGHDR and CDR2 is SFDVKD. V shed 2 bases and J shed 5 bases, with 12 bases lying between them. The CDR3 region is CATSDSQGWHNEQFF. The CDR3 region has the DNA TGTGCCACCAGTGATTCGCAGGGGTGGCACAATGAGCAGTTCTTC.

In this sample, this clonotype turned up many times. The chain links TRBV27 to TRBJ2-3, with TRBD2 as a possible D gene (6 bases). The CDR3 runs to 16 residues. Per the germline V gene, CDR1 is MNHEY and CDR2 is SMNVEV (reference sequence). V lost 5 bases to trimming and J lost 0 bases, with 15 bases between them. The CDR3 sequence: CASSPSLAASTDTQYF. The CDR3 region has the DNA TGTGCCAGCAGTCCCTCACTAGCAGCTAGCACAGATACGCAGTATTTT.

V usage is TRBV27 and J usage is TRBJ2-3; TRBD2 matches 13 bases. V lost 1 base to trimming and J lost 2 bases; unmatched junction nucleotides: 3. The CDR3 length is 17 residues. CDR1 is MNHEY and CDR2 is SMNVEV in the germline V gene (reference sequence). The DNA of the CDR3 is TGTGCCAGCAGTTTATTCACTAGCGGGAGGGCCACAGATACGCAGTATTTT. Its protein is CASSLFTSGRATDTQYF.

This clonotype has a count of ten or more. V usage is TRBV7-9 and J usage is TRBJ2-1; D unclear. This CDR3 contains 11 residues. CDR1 is SEHNR, CDR2 FQNEAQ, per germline (reference sequence). Trimming left V 3 bases short and J 8 bases short, with 5 bases between. Written as DNA, the CDR3 is TGTGCCAGCAGCTTTGGGGATGAGCAGTTCTTC. Protein product: CASSFGDEQFF.

This clonotype has a handful of counts. This chain connects TRBV10-1 to TRBJ2-2; 9 nucleotides line up with TRBD2. This CDR3 spans 16 amino acids. The germline CDR1 and CDR2 sequences are WNHNN and SYGVQD (reference sequence). V shed 2 bases and J 2 bases; nucleotides not matched to a gene: 3. CDR3 nucleotides: TGCGCCAGCAGTGAGGCTAGCGGGATTAACACCGGGGAGCTGTTTTTT. This encodes CASSEASGINTGELFF.

The sample holds a few counts of this clonotype. The J gene is TRBJ2-7, the V gene TRBV20-1, with 9 bases matching TRBD2. The V gene's germline CDR1 is DFQATT and CDR2 SNEGSKA (reference sequence). The trim removed 6 bases at V and 5 bases at J, leaving 11 bases unmatched. CDR3 length: 14 amino acids. CDR3: CSAKSGAGGDEQYF. The CDR3 coding sequence is TGCAGTGCCAAGTCGGGAGCGGGAGGCGACGAGCAGTACTTC.

For this clonotype: The junction differs from germline at one of its ends, possibly a read error. V and J are TRBV5-5 and TRBJ1-2; no reliable D call. There are 17 residues in the CDR3. The germline CDR1 and CDR2 sequences are SGHKS and YYEKEE (reference sequence). CDR3 DNA sequence: TGTGTCAGCAGCCCATCACCCTCATACGCTGATAACTATGGCTACACCTTC. It encodes CVSSPSPSYADNYGYTF.

This clonotype was seen many times. This chain connects TRBV11-2 to TRBJ1-6; a possible D gene is TRBD1 (6 bases). Germline CDR1 SGHAT, CDR2 FQNNGV. The CDR3 consists of 16 residues. The V end lost 0 bases, the J end lost 9 bases, and 15 bases lay between the germline ends. In DNA form, the CDR3 reads TGTGCCAGCAGCTTAGATCCGGGGGCCCAGGCTTCACCCCTCCACTTT. This sequence encodes CASSLDPGAQASPLHF.

This chain links TRBV4-1 with TRBJ2-1; a possible D gene is TRBD2 (5 bases). Trimming left V 6 bases short and J 0 bases short, with 9 bases between. The length of the CDR3 is 14 residues. The germline gives CDR1 MGHRA, CDR2 YSYEKL. For the CDR3, the DNA is TGCGCCAGCAGGGAGCGGAGCTCCTACAATGAGCAGTTCTTC. Translating gives CASRERSSYNEQFF.

This clonotype has a count of ten or more. The CDR3 coding sequence is TGTGCCAGCAGTGAAGCGGGGCAGGGGGCCGACGAGCAGTTCTTC. Its translation is CASSEAGQGADEQFF. The J gene is TRBJ2-1, the V gene TRBV2; 8 bases fit TRBD1. The CDR3 length is 15 residues. In germline, CDR1 is SNHLY, CDR2 FYNNEI. The V segment lost 0 bases and the J segment 10 bases; nucleotides outside the gene matches: 8.

This clonotype has ten or more counts. The chain uses TRBV6-1 and TRBJ2-2; 10 nucleotides line up with TRBD2. Germline CDR1 and CDR2: MNHNS and SASEGT. V was clipped by 2 bases and J by 5 bases; unmatched bases: 2. This CDR3 has 15 amino acids. DNA of the CDR3: TGTGCCAGCAGTGAATGGGGACTAGCGACCGGGGAGCTGTTTTTT. Translation: CASSEWGLATGELFF.

This clonotype was detected many times. The chain recombines TRBV6-5 with TRBJ2-1, with 8 bases matching TRBD2. V was pared by 5 bases and J by 8 bases, with 5 bases of the junction left unmatched. Germline assignment: CDR1 MNHEY and CDR2 SVGAGI. This CDR3 spans 13 amino acids. The CDR3 nucleotides read TGTGCCAGCAGTCGAACTAGCGGTGATGAGCAGTTCTTC. Translation gives CASSRTSGDEQFF.

This clonotype showed up many times. The chain carries TRBV6-1 and TRBJ1-6, with a weak D call TRBD1 (5 bases). The CDR3 covers 14 residues. The V end lost 7 bases, the J end lost 0 bases, and 7 bases lay between the germline ends. The V gene's germline CDR1 is MNHNS and CDR2 SASEGT. CDR3 region: CASTGRSYNSPLHF. Here the CDR3 DNA reads TGTGCCAGCACAGGGCGCTCCTATAATTCACCCCTCCACTTT.

The chain combines TRBV5-5 with TRBJ2-7; D call uncertain. V dropped 2 bases and J dropped 2 bases, with 11 bases sitting between them. Germline V gene lookup returns CDR1 SGHKS and CDR2 YYEKEE (reference sequence). The CDR3 has 14 amino acids. CDR3 region: CASSFNPAPYEQYF. As DNA, the CDR3 is TGTGCCAGCAGCTTTAATCCGGCCCCCTACGAGCAGTACTTC. Together with reference TRBV5-5 and TRBJ2-7, the CDR3 gives the full variable domain: DAGVTQSPTHLIKTRGQQVTLRCSPISGHKSVSWYQQVLGQGPQFIFQYYEKEERGRGNFPDRFSARQFPNYSSELNVNALLLGDSALYLCASSFNPAPYEQYFGPGTRLTVT.

This sequence joins TRBV11-2 and TRBJ2-3, with no clear D. V was clipped by 5 bases and J by 5 bases, with 17 bases between them. CDR3 length: 15 amino acids. Germline lookup yields CDR1 SGHAT and CDR2 FQNNGV. The CDR3 sequence: CASSPDTYSRDTQYF. The CDR3 DNA sequence: TGTGCCAGCAGCCCAGACACTTACTCGCGAGATACGCAGTATTTT.

This clonotype came up many times. This chain connects TRBV20-1 to TRBJ1-1, with a weak D call TRBD1 (5 bases). V was clipped by 0 bases and J by 6 bases, with 17 bases between them. Germline V CDR1 and CDR2: DFQATT, SNEGSKA (reference sequence). The CDR3 spans 15 residues. As DNA, the CDR3 is TGCAGTGCTAGAGATATTGTCCAGGGAAGCGCTGAAGCTTTCTTT. Its protein product is CSARDIVQGSAEAFF.

The chain joins TRBV7-2 to TRBJ2-1; 8 bases align to TRBD2. The CDR3 runs 16 residues. CDR1 is SGHTA and CDR2 is FQGNSA in the germline V gene. The V and J ends lost 2 bases and 4 bases, in that order; junction bases with no gene match: 7. CDR3 region: CASSLSGTSRYNEQFF. The CDR3 region has the DNA TGTGCCAGCAGCTTATCCGGGACTAGTAGGTACAATGAGCAGTTCTTC.

This clonotype was observed at least ten times. CDR3 sequence reads: CASRTLRGRSYEQYF. The CDR3 nucleotides are TGTGCCAGCAGGACCTTGCGCGGGAGGTCCTACGAGCAGTACTTC. J is TRBJ2-7 and V is TRBV6-5, with 8 bases fitting TRBD2. CDR1 and CDR2 from the germline V gene are MNHEY and SVGAGI. CDR3 length equals 15 residues. Trimming took 6 bases from V and 1 from J; bases not matched to a gene: 8.

This clonotype is categorized as medium-sized. V gene TRBV13 combines with J gene TRBJ2-1, with 15 bases matching TRBD2. V trimming: 6 bases; J trimming: 10 bases; junction bases outside the gene matches: 4. The CDR3 runs to 14 residues. Per germline, CDR1 PRHDT and CDR2 FYEKMQ (reference sequence). CDR3 coding DNA: TGTGCCAGCAGTGGACTAGCGGGAGGGAAGGAGCAGTTCTTC. Translated, it gives CASSGLAGGKEQFF. Drawing the rest from reference TRBV13 and TRBJ2-1, the complete variable domain is AAGVIQSPRHLIKEKRETATLKCYPIPRHDTVYWYQQGPGQDPQFLISFYEKMQSDKGSIPDRFSAQQFSDYHSELNMSSLELGDSALYFCASSGLAGGKEQFFGPGTRLTVL.